This is a list of T cell receptor beta chains from one sample in a study of identical twins. TCRdb reanalysed the 5' RACE reads using MiXCR and keeps one entry per CDR3 protein. The table records about 690,000 distinct CDR3 sequences, about 20% of them present only once. This sample also appeared in a second study, on T cells expressing NK-cell markers.

The specimen was PBMCs. The receptors were sampled from a woman aged 18-29 years in good health. Each CDR3 is given with its conserved first and last residue. The order of the fields is V gene, clone size, D gene, J gene, CDR3 protein, CDR3 DNA. A D gene is named only where the DNA matches it firmly. Clone size is given for some rows only: seen once, a few or many times, or a class if the clone is expanded.

v_gene: TRBV10-3; abundance: many; d_gene: TRBD1; j_gene: TRBJ1-2; CDR3aa: CATEDRGDRGYTF; CDR3nt: TGTGCCACCGAAGACAGGGGGGACCGTGGCTACACCTTC
v_gene: TRBV29-1; abundance: NA; d_gene: NA; j_gene: TRBJ2-5; CDR3aa: CSVPVPGVDGTQYF; CDR3nt: TGCAGCGTGCCCGTACCGGGAGTCGATGGGACCCAGTACTTC
v_gene: TRBV3-1; abundance: few; d_gene: NA; j_gene: TRBJ2-7; CDR3aa: CASSQGSRGYEQYF; CDR3nt: TGTGCCAGCAGCCAAGGGAGCAGGGGCTACGAGCAGTACTTC
v_gene: TRBV5-8; abundance: few; d_gene: TRBD2; j_gene: TRBJ2-3; CDR3aa: CASSIPSGKGTDTQYF; CDR3nt: TGTGCCAGCAGCATCCCCAGCGGGAAGGGCACAGATACGCAGTATTTT
v_gene: TRBV10-1; abundance: few; d_gene: TRBD2; j_gene: TRBJ2-3; CDR3aa: CASPRGADTQYF; CDR3nt: TGCGCCAGCCCCCGGGGGGCAGATACGCAGTATTTT
v_gene: TRBV7-8; abundance: many; d_gene: TRBD2; j_gene: TRBJ2-1; CDR3aa: CASSQRITSGSAQFF; CDR3nt: TGTGCCAGCAGCCAAAGAATAACTAGCGGGAGCGCGCAGTTCTTC
v_gene: TRBV6-5; abundance: NA; d_gene: TRBD1; j_gene: TRBJ1-5; CDR3aa: CASSSETGGSNQPQHF; CDR3nt: TGTGCCAGCAGTTCTGAGACAGGGGGCAGCAATCAGCCCCAGCATTTT
v_gene: TRBV6-5; abundance: NA; d_gene: NA; j_gene: TRBJ1-1; CDR3aa: CASSYRVTGSAGTEAFF; CDR3nt: TGTGCCAGCAGTTACAGGGTGACAGGTTCGGCAGGCACTGAAGCTTTCTTT
v_gene: TRBV4-3; abundance: few; d_gene: NA; j_gene: TRBJ2-1; CDR3aa: CASSHRDGEQFF; CDR3nt: TGCGCCAGCAGCCACCGAGATGGTGAGCAGTTCTTC
v_gene: TRBV20-1; abundance: NA; d_gene: NA; j_gene: TRBJ1-1; CDR3aa: CSARGGKAFF; CDR3nt: TGCAGTGCTAGAGGGGGAAAAGCTTTCTTT
v_gene: TRBV5-1; abundance: NA; d_gene: NA; j_gene: TRBJ2-2; CDR3aa: CASSSSTGSVGELFF; CDR3nt: TGCGCCAGCAGCTCCTCCACAGGGTCAGTAGGGGAGCTGTTTTTT
v_gene: TRBV29-1; abundance: NA; d_gene: TRBD1; j_gene: TRBJ2-1; CDR3aa: CSVAGTGGWYNEQFF; CDR3nt: TGCAGCGTTGCCGGGACAGGGGGCTGGTACAATGAGCAGTTCTTC
v_gene: TRBV7-9; abundance: many; d_gene: TRBD2; j_gene: TRBJ2-7; CDR3aa: CASSSSGGYEQYF; CDR3nt: TGTGCCAGCAGCTCAAGCGGGGGCTACGAGCAGTACTTC
v_gene: TRBV14; abundance: many; d_gene: NA; j_gene: TRBJ2-6; CDR3aa: CASSQQAGANVLTF; CDR3nt: TGTGCCAGCAGCCAACAGGCTGGGGCCAACGTCCTGACTTTC
v_gene: TRBV7-2; abundance: few; d_gene: NA; j_gene: TRBJ2-3; CDR3aa: CASSDVAANLDTQYF; CDR3nt: TGTGCCAGCAGTGACGTGGCGGCCAATCTAGATACGCAGTATTTT
v_gene: TRBV12-3/TRBV12-4; abundance: few; d_gene: TRBD1; j_gene: TRBJ2-1; CDR3aa: CASSFRTGVGEQFF; CDR3nt: TGTGCCAGCAGTTTTAGGACAGGGGTCGGAGAGCAGTTCTTC
v_gene: TRBV20-1; abundance: NA; d_gene: TRBD1; j_gene: TRBJ1-1; CDR3aa: CSAVRQGGNTEAFF; CDR3nt: TGCAGTGCTGTCAGACAGGGAGGGAACACTGAAGCTTTCTTT
v_gene: TRBV7-2; abundance: NA; d_gene: NA; j_gene: TRBJ2-1; CDR3aa: CASIHLLINEQFF; CDR3nt: TGTGCCAGCATCCACCTTCTGATCAATGAGCAGTTCTTC
v_gene: TRBV20-1; abundance: NA; d_gene: TRBD1; j_gene: TRBJ2-7; CDR3aa: CSAPGTGNYEQYF; CDR3nt: TGCAGTGCTCCCGGGACAGGGAATTACGAGCAGTACTTC
v_gene: TRBV27; abundance: NA; d_gene: NA; j_gene: TRBJ2-7; CDR3aa: CASMEAGSYEQYF; CDR3nt: TGTGCCAGCATGGAGGCTGGATCCTACGAGCAGTACTTC
v_gene: TRBV11-3; abundance: NA; d_gene: TRBD1; j_gene: TRBJ2-2; CDR3aa: CASSGTDRGSTGELFF; CDR3nt: TGTGCCAGCAGCGGGACGGACAGGGGGTCGACCGGGGAGCTGTTTTTT
v_gene: TRBV20-1; abundance: NA; d_gene: TRBD1; j_gene: TRBJ2-7; CDR3aa: CSATRTGIYEQYF; CDR3nt: TGCAGTGCTACCAGGACAGGGATCTACGAGCAGTACTTC
v_gene: TRBV3-1; abundance: NA; d_gene: TRBD2; j_gene: TRBJ2-7; CDR3aa: CASSHRGTGSGSPYEQYF; CDR3nt: TGTGCCAGCAGCCATAGGGGGACCGGTAGCGGGAGTCCCTACGAGCAGTACTTC
v_gene: TRBV3-1; abundance: many; d_gene: NA; j_gene: TRBJ2-4; CDR3aa: CASSQVGTTKNIQYF; CDR3nt: TGTGCCAGCAGCCAAGTCGGGACAACCAAAAACATTCAGTACTTC
v_gene: TRBV15; abundance: few; d_gene: NA; j_gene: TRBJ2-7; CDR3aa: CATSRVALEQYF; CDR3nt: TGTGCCACCAGCAGAGTGGCCCTCGAGCAGTACTTC
v_gene: TRBV29-1; abundance: many; d_gene: NA; j_gene: TRBJ2-7; CDR3aa: CSVEESNEAGHSYEQYF; CDR3nt: TGCAGCGTTGAAGAAAGTAACGAAGCGGGTCACTCCTACGAGCAGTACTTC
v_gene: TRBV29-1; abundance: many; d_gene: NA; j_gene: TRBJ2-7; CDR3aa: CSVIRDAYAGVNHEQYF; CDR3nt: TGCAGCGTGATCCGGGACGCCTATGCTGGGGTAAACCACGAGCAGTACTTC
v_gene: TRBV29-1; abundance: NA; d_gene: TRBD1; j_gene: TRBJ1-1; CDR3aa: CSVDQTGDRAEAFF; CDR3nt: TGCAGCGTTGATCAAACAGGGGATCGGGCTGAAGCTTTCTTT
v_gene: TRBV7-2; abundance: NA; d_gene: NA; j_gene: TRBJ2-4; CDR3aa: CASSREFIQYF; CDR3nt: TGTGCCAGCAGCAGGGAGTTCATTCAGTACTTC
v_gene: TRBV20-1; abundance: NA; d_gene: TRBD2; j_gene: TRBJ2-3; CDR3aa: CSAYALAGFTDTQYF; CDR3nt: TGCAGTGCTTACGCTCTAGCGGGATTCACAGATACGCAGTATTTT
v_gene: TRBV5-1; abundance: NA; d_gene: TRBD1; j_gene: TRBJ2-5; CDR3aa: CASSRQGGLGLGETQYF; CDR3nt: TGCGCCAGCAGCCGCCAAGGGGGCCTCGGCCTCGGGGAGACCCAGTACTTC
v_gene: TRBV7-9; abundance: few; d_gene: NA; j_gene: TRBJ2-7; CDR3aa: CASSPTGQGGHEQYF; CDR3nt: TGTGCCAGCAGCCCAACCGGACAGGGAGGGCACGAGCAGTACTTC
v_gene: TRBV6-1; abundance: NA; d_gene: NA; j_gene: TRBJ2-1; CDR3aa: CASRTNEQFF; CDR3nt: TGTGCCAGCAGGACGAATGAGCAGTTCTTC
v_gene: TRBV6-5; abundance: many; d_gene: TRBD2; j_gene: TRBJ2-1; CDR3aa: CASSPGGGEQFF; CDR3nt: TGTGCCAGCAGTCCCGGGGGGGGAGAGCAGTTCTTC
v_gene: TRBV6-1; abundance: few; d_gene: TRBD1; j_gene: TRBJ2-3; CDR3aa: CASNRDRRTDTQYF; CDR3nt: TGTGCCAGCAACAGGGACAGACGCACAGATACGCAGTATTTT
v_gene: TRBV6-5; abundance: few; d_gene: NA; j_gene: TRBJ2-3; CDR3aa: CASSYDWTDTQYF; CDR3nt: TGTGCCAGCAGTTACGACTGGACAGATACGCAGTATTTT
v_gene: TRBV2; abundance: NA; d_gene: NA; j_gene: TRBJ2-7; CDR3aa: CASNLEDDEQYF; CDR3nt: TGTGCCAGCAACCTAGAAGACGACGAGCAGTACTTC
v_gene: TRBV5-4; abundance: few; d_gene: NA; j_gene: TRBJ2-1; CDR3aa: CASSLDASHWKQFF; CDR3nt: TGTGCCAGCAGCTTGGACGCTAGCCACTGGAAGCAGTTCTTC
v_gene: TRBV7-3; abundance: NA; d_gene: NA; j_gene: TRBJ2-2; CDR3aa: CASSWDANTGELFF; CDR3nt: TGTGCCAGCAGCTGGGACGCGAACACCGGGGAGCTGTTTTTT
v_gene: TRBV20-1; abundance: few; d_gene: TRBD1; j_gene: TRBJ1-2; CDR3aa: CSASSGQGWNGYTF; CDR3nt: TGCAGTGCTAGTTCCGGACAGGGATGGAATGGCTACACCTTC
v_gene: TRBV10-3; abundance: NA; d_gene: TRBD2; j_gene: TRBJ2-1; CDR3aa: CAISSLAGGGNEQFF; CDR3nt: TGTGCCATCAGTTCACTAGCGGGAGGTGGGAATGAGCAGTTCTTC
v_gene: TRBV6-5; abundance: few; d_gene: TRBD2; j_gene: TRBJ2-5; CDR3aa: CASSYSSSAAGVGETQYF; CDR3nt: TGTGCCAGCAGTTACTCGAGTTCAGCAGCGGGAGTTGGGGAGACCCAGTACTTC
v_gene: TRBV20-1; abundance: NA; d_gene: TRBD1; j_gene: TRBJ2-6; CDR3aa: CSAPDRERSGANVLTF; CDR3nt: TGCAGTGCCCCCGACAGGGAACGTTCCGGGGCCAACGTCCTGACTTTC
v_gene: TRBV12-3/TRBV12-4; abundance: many; d_gene: NA; j_gene: TRBJ2-7; CDR3aa: CASSGRGPSYEQYF; CDR3nt: TGTGCCAGCAGTGGCCGGGGGCCGTCCTACGAGCAGTACTTC
v_gene: TRBV13; abundance: NA; d_gene: TRBD2; j_gene: TRBJ2-1; CDR3aa: CASSSGLAERQFF; CDR3nt: TGTGCCAGCAGCTCTGGACTAGCGGAGCGACAGTTCTTC
v_gene: TRBV5-1; abundance: NA; d_gene: NA; j_gene: TRBJ2-1; CDR3aa: CASSFRDPLSNEQFF; CDR3nt: TGCGCCAGCAGCTTCCGGGACCCCCTTTCCAATGAGCAGTTCTTC
v_gene: TRBV29-1; abundance: NA; d_gene: NA; j_gene: TRBJ2-7; CDR3aa: CSVAVSDEQYF; CDR3nt: TGCAGCGTTGCAGTCTCTGACGAGCAGTACTTC
v_gene: TRBV20-1; abundance: NA; d_gene: NA; j_gene: TRBJ2-4; CDR3aa: CSARDGDRGKNIQYF; CDR3nt: TGCAGTGCTAGAGATGGGGATAGGGGCAAAAACATTCAGTACTTC
v_gene: TRBV20-1; abundance: many; d_gene: NA; j_gene: TRBJ2-1; CDR3aa: CSARSGVARNEQFF; CDR3nt: TGCAGTGCTAGATCTGGGGTAGCCCGCAATGAGCAGTTCTTC
v_gene: TRBV12-3/TRBV12-4; abundance: many; d_gene: NA; j_gene: TRBJ2-5; CDR3aa: CASSGEAFRGYQETQYF; CDR3nt: TGTGCCAGCAGTGGGGAAGCGTTCAGAGGGTACCAAGAGACCCAGTACTTC
v_gene: TRBV11-2; abundance: once; d_gene: NA; j_gene: TRBJ2-3; CDR3aa: CASSFLEPGTQYF; CDR3nt: TGTGCCAGCAGCTTCCTAGAGCCGGGTACGCAGTATTTT
v_gene: TRBV12-3/TRBV12-4; abundance: few; d_gene: NA; j_gene: TRBJ1-2; CDR3aa: CASSDVNSLYGYTF; CDR3nt: TGTGCCAGCAGCGACGTCAATTCCCTCTATGGCTACACCTTC
v_gene: TRBV11-2; abundance: once; d_gene: TRBD2; j_gene: TRBJ2-1; CDR3aa: CASSFLSGGANEQFF; CDR3nt: TGTGCCAGCAGCTTTCTTAGCGGGGGGGCCAATGAGCAGTTCTTC
v_gene: TRBV19; abundance: many; d_gene: TRBD2; j_gene: TRBJ2-1; CDR3aa: CASSTLAGMAEQFF; CDR3nt: TGTGCCAGTAGTACCCTAGCGGGAATGGCTGAGCAGTTCTTC
v_gene: TRBV20-1; abundance: NA; d_gene: NA; j_gene: TRBJ2-5; CDR3aa: CSASVVFTGETQYF; CDR3nt: TGCAGTGCTAGTGTCGTCTTCACGGGGGAGACCCAGTACTTC
v_gene: TRBV29-1; abundance: many; d_gene: NA; j_gene: TRBJ1-1; CDR3aa: CSASKGTEAFF; CDR3nt: TGCAGCGCCTCAAAGGGCACTGAAGCTTTCTTT
v_gene: TRBV7-9; abundance: NA; d_gene: NA; j_gene: TRBJ2-1; CDR3aa: CASSLEWDEQFF; CDR3nt: TGTGCCAGCAGCTTAGAGTGGGATGAGCAGTTCTTC
v_gene: TRBV7-3; abundance: NA; d_gene: TRBD2; j_gene: TRBJ2-1; CDR3aa: CASSTGRGLMNEQFF; CDR3nt: TGTGCCAGCAGCACCGGGAGGGGCCTCATGAATGAGCAGTTCTTC
v_gene: TRBV24-1; abundance: few; d_gene: TRBD2; j_gene: TRBJ2-3; CDR3aa: CATSDSASGGSRDTQYF; CDR3nt: TGTGCCACCAGTGACTCTGCGAGCGGGGGGTCCCGGGATACGCAGTATTTT